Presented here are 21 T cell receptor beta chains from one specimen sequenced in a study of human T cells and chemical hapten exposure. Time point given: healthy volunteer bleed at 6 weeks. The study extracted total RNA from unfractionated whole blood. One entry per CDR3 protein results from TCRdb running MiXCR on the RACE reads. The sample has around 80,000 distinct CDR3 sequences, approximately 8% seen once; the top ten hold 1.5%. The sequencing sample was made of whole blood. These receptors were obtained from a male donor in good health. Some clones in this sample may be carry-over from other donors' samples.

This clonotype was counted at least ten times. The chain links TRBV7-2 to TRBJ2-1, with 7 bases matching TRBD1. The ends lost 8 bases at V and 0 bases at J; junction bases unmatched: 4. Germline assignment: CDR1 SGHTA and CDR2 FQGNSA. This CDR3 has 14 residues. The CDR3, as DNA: TGTGCCAGCGCCCGGGACAGCTCCTACAATGAGCAGTTCTTC. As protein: CASARDSSYNEQFF.

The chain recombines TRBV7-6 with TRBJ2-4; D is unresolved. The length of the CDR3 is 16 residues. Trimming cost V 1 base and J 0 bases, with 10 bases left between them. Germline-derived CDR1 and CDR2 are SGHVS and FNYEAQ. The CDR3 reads CASSLEAISAKNIQYF. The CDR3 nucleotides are TGTGCCAGCAGCTTAGAGGCCATATCAGCCAAAAACATTCAGTACTTC. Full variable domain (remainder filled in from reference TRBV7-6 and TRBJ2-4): GAGVSQSPRYKVTKRGQDVALRCDPISGHVSLYWYRQALGQGPEFLTYFNYEAQQDKSGLPNDRFSAERPEGSISTLTIQRTEQRDSAMYRCASSLEAISAKNIQYFGAGTRLSVL.

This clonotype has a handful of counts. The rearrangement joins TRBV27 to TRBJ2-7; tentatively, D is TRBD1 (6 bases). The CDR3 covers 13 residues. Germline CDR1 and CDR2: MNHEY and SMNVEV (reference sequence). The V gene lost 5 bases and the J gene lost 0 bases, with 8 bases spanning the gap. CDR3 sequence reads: CASSRDNSYEQYF. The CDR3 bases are TGTGCCAGCAGTCGGGACAACTCCTACGAGCAGTACTTC.

In DNA, the CDR3 is TGTGCCAGCTCACCAGGCGGGGGCTCTGGGGCCAACGTCCTGACTTTC. Translated: CASSPGGGSGANVLTF. This rearrangement joins TRBV18 to TRBJ2-6; TRBD2 matches at 7 bases. V trimming: 2 bases; J trimming: 0 bases; junction bases outside the gene matches: 1. CDR3 length: 16 residues. The germline V gene encodes CDR1 KGHSH and CDR2 LQKENI.

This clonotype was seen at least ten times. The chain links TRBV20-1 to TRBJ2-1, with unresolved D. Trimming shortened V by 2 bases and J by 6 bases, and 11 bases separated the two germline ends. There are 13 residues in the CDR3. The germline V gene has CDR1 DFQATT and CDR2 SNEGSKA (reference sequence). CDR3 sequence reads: CSARRPTLNEQFF. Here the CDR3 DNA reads TGCAGTGCTAGAAGGCCCACTCTCAATGAGCAGTTCTTC.

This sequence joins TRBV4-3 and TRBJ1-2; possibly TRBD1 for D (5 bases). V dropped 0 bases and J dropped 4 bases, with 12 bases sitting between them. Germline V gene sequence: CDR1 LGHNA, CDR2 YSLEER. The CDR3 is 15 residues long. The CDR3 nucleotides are TGCGCCAGCAGCCAAGATAAGGCGACAGCCTATGGCTACACCTTC. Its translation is CASSQDKATAYGYTF.

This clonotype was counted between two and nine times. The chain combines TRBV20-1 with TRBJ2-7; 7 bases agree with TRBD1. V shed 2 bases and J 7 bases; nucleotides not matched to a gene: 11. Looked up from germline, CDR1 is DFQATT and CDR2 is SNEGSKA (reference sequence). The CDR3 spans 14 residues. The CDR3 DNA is TGCAGTGCTAGATCCGGGACAGCATACGATGAGCAGTACTTC. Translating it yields CSARSGTAYDEQYF.

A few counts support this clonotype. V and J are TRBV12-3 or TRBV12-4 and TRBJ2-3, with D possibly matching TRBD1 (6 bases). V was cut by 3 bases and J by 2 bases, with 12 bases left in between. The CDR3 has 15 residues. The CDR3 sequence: CASSLATGATDTQYF. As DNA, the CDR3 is TGTGCCAGCAGTTTGGCGACAGGCGCCACAGATACGCAGTATTTT.

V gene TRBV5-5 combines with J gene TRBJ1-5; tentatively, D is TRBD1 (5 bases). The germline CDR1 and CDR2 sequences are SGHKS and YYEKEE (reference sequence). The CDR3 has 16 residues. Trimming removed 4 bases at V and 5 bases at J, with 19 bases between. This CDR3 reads CASSQGDGSGYQPQHF. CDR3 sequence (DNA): TGTGCCAGCAGCCAAGGGGACGGCTCGGGATATCAGCCCCAGCATTTT.

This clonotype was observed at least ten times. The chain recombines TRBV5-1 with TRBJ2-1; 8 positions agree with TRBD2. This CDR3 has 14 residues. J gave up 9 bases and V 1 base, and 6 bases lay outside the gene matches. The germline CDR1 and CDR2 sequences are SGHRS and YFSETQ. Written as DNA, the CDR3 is TGCGCCAGCAGCTTGACGGGACTAGTCGGTGAGCAGTTCTTC. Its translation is CASSLTGLVGEQFF. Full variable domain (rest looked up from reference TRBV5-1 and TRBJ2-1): KAGVTQTPRYLIKTRGQQVTLSCSPISGHRSVSWYQQTPGQGLQFLFEYFSETQRNKGNFPGRFSGRQFSNSRSEMNVSTLELGDSALYLCASSLTGLVGEQFFGPGTRLTVL.

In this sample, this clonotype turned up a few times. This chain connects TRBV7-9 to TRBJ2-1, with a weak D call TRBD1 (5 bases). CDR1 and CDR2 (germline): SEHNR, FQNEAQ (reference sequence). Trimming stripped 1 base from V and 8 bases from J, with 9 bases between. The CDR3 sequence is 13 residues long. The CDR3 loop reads CASSLVGAYEQFF. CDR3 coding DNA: TGTGCCAGCAGCTTAGTAGGGGCCTATGAGCAGTTCTTC.

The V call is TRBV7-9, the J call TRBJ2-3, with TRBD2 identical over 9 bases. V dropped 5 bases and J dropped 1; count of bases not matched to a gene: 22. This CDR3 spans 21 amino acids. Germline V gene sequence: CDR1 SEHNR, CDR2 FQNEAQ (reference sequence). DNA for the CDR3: TGTGCCAGCAGCCCATGGTCGGGGAGCGGGAGGCCCGGAGGAGGCACAGATACGCAGTATTTT. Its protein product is CASSPWSGSGRPGGGTDTQYF.

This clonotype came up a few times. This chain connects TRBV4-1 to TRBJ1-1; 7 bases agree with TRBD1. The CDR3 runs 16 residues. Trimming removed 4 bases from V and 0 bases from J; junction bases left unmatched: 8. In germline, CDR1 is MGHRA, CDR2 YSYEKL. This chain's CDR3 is CASSPTRDSMNTEAFF. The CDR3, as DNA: TGCGCCAGCAGCCCAACCCGGGACAGCATGAACACTGAAGCTTTCTTT.

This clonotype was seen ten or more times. CDR3 in amino acids: CASSPPGRDRAQETQYF. CDR3 DNA: TGTGCCAGCAGCCCCCCAGGGAGGGACAGAGCGCAAGAGACCCAGTACTTC. The chain uses TRBV7-9 and TRBJ2-5, with D possibly being TRBD1 or TRBD2 (7 bases each). Trimming left V 5 bases short and J 2 bases short, with 21 bases between. The CDR3 is 17 amino acids. Germline values: CDR1 SEHNR, CDR2 FQNEAQ (reference sequence).

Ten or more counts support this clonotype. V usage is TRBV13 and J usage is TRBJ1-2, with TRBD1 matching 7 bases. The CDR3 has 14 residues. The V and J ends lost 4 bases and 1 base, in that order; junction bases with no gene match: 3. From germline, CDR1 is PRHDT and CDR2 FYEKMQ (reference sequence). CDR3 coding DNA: TGTGCCAGCAGCTACACAGGGGATAACTATGGCTACACCTTC. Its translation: CASSYTGDNYGYTF.

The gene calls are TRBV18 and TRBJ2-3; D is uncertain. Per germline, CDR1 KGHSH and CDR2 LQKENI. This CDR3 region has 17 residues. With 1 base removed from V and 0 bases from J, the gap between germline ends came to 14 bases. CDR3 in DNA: TGTGCCAGCTCACCACTGGCGGTGGCGACTAGCACAGATACGCAGTATTTT. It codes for CASSPLAVATSTDTQYF.

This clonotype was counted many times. The CDR3 DNA reads TGTGCCAGCAGTTACTCGCGGGAGTGGTACGAGCAGTACTTC. Protein sequence: CASSYSREWYEQYF. The rearrangement uses TRBV6-5 and TRBJ2-7, with 7 bases that match TRBD2. Germline V gene data show CDR1 as MNHEY and CDR2 as SVGAGI. The CDR3 extends over 14 amino acids. V lost 0 bases to trimming and J lost 4 bases; unmatched junction nucleotides: 3.

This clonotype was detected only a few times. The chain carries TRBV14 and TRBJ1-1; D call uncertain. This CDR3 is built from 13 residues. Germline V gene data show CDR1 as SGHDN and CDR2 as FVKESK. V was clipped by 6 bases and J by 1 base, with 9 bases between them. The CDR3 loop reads CASRLQGNTEAFF. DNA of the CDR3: TGTGCCAGCAGGCTACAAGGGAACACTGAAGCTTTCTTT.

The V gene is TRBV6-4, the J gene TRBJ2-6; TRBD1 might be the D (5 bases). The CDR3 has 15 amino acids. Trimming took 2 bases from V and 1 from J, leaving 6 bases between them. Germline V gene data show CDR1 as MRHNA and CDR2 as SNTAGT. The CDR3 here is CASSDDRSGANVLTF. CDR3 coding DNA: TGTGCCAGCAGTGACGACAGATCTGGGGCCAACGTCCTGACTTTC.

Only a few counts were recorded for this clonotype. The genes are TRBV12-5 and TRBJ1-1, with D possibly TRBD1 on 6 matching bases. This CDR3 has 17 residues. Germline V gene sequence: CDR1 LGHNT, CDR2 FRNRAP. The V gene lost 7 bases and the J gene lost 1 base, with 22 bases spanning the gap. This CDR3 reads CASASSPGAGWNTEAFF. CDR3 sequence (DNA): TGTGCTAGTGCCTCGTCCCCAGGGGCCGGCTGGAACACTGAAGCTTTCTTT.

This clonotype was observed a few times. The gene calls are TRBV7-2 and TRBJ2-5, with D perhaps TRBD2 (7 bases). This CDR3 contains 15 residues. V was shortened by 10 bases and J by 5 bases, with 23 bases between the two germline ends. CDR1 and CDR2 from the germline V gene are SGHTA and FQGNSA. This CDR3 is CATGGGGAGGETQYF. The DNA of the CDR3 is TGTGCCACCGGTGGTGGGGGGGCCGGCGGGGAGACCCAGTACTTC.